The rows below give T cell receptor beta chains drawn from one sample of a study of early T cells in non-severe SARS-CoV-2 infection. MiXCR, applied by TCRdb to the 5' RACE reads, yields one record per CDR3 protein. The table has fewer than 80,000 distinct CDR3 sequences, roughly an eighth seen once. Sequencing input: whole blood. The origin of the receptors is an adult who was a healthcare worker with PCR-confirmed SARS-CoV-2 infection or an uninfected control (not recorded which). Both conserved end residues are part of each CDR3.

>TRBV7-9|TRBJ2-1
CASSLLAGGYNEQFF
>TRBV5-6|TRBJ1-2
CASSPPQGPNYGYTF
>TRBV5-1|TRBJ1-2
CASSPRQAPNYGYTF
>TRBV12-3/TRBV12-4|TRBJ2-1
CASSLAGGARLFF
>TRBV5-1|TRBJ1-1
CASSLAGSMNTEAFF
>TRBV27|TRBJ1-2
CASMDGRDYTF
>TRBV5-1|TRBJ2-7
CASSPGTSDSYEQYF
>TRBV18|TRBJ1-5
CASSPSFQGYQPQHF
>TRBV7-9|TRBJ2-7
CASSLGPSEQYF
>TRBV19|TRBJ1-5
CASRGRRLGSQAQHF
>TRBV15|TRBJ2-1
CATSRVLAGAYNEQFF
>TRBV4-3|TRBJ2-3
CASSQDRLAGVDTQYF
>TRBV2|TRBJ2-7
CASSELGLAVEQYF
>TRBV10-3|TRBJ2-3
CAISPGPQREGADTQYF
>TRBV18|TRBJ1-3
CASSPRTVDSGNTIYF
>TRBV20-1|TRBJ2-1
CSASVFKSSYNEQFF
>TRBV2|TRBJ1-5
CASGSNQPQHF
>TRBV5-1|TRBJ2-4
CASSLVVGSQENIQYF
>TRBV5-1|TRBJ2-7
CASSLVDSTYEQYF
>TRBV3-1|TRBJ2-7
CASSLGSDRFYEQYF
>TRBV7-9|TRBJ2-1
CASSLGERLQFF
>TRBV4-2|TRBJ2-2
CASSPNPGSNTGELFF
>TRBV27|TRBJ2-3
CASNPLAGAPTDTQYF
>TRBV2|TRBJ2-3
CASSEGGVADTQYF
>TRBV6-1|TRBJ2-7
CASSAPGLAGNF
>TRBV12-3/TRBV12-4|TRBJ2-5
CASSFAGAQETQYF
>TRBV6-5|TRBJ2-1
CASSYRHGSYNEQFF
>TRBV5-1|TRBJ2-1
CASSQTSFLYNEQFF
>TRBV3-1|TRBJ2-2
CASSYTAGSGELFF
>TRBV7-2|TRBJ2-3
CASSTRGHGLDTQYF
>TRBV7-9|TRBJ2-3
CASSPVRPDTQYF
>TRBV4-2|TRBJ2-7
CASSLTSRLDTILREQYF
>TRBV29-1|TRBJ1-2
CSVEDGRGYTF
>TRBV29-1|TRBJ2-5
CSVEDYRERGETQYF
>TRBV2|TRBJ1-4
CASSEARGPEKLFF
>TRBV24-1|TRBJ2-3
CATSDWGATDTQYF
>TRBV6-2/TRBV6-3|TRBJ2-7
CASSRGQYEQYF
>TRBV5-5|TRBJ2-1
CASSLERWGEQFF
>TRBV5-4|TRBJ2-7
CASSLEPEGSYEQYF
>TRBV3-1|TRBJ1-5
CASSQVGGFNQPQHF
>TRBV5-6|TRBJ2-5
CASSPKDREETQYF
>TRBV11-2|TRBJ2-7
CASSKEAGLSYEQYF
>TRBV7-6|TRBJ2-7
CASSLDSGPVYYEQYF
>TRBV29-1|TRBJ2-2
CSVVRGLTGELFF
>TRBV28|TRBJ2-3
CASSLAAGSSTDTQYF
>TRBV19|TRBJ2-5
CANPLGTQYF
>TRBV7-2|TRBJ2-1
CASSSAGLAGYEQFF
>TRBV30|TRBJ2-7
CALSVSTYEQYF
>TRBV29-1|TRBJ1-3
CSVESRNTIYF
>TRBV15|TRBJ2-3
CATSRDSLAGADTQYF
>TRBV3-1|TRBJ1-2
CASSQPGTAGRGGYTF
>TRBV7-2|TRBJ2-3
CASSPIWPSGDDTDTQYF
>TRBV7-3|TRBJ2-2
CASSLTGSGTTNTGELFF
>TRBV7-9|TRBJ2-1
CASSGEGGNEQFF
>TRBV29-1|TRBJ2-7
CSVVGRGEQYF